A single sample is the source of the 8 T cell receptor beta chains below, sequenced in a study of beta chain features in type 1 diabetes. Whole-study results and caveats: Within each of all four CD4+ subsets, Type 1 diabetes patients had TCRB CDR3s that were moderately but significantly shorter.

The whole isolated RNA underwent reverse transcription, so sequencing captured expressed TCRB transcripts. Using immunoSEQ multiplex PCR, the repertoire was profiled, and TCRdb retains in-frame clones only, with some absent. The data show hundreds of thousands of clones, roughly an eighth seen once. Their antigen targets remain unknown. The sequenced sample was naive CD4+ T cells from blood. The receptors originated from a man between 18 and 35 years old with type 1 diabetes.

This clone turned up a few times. The CDR3, as DNA: TGTGCCAGCAGTTCTAGGGGTCCGAACACTGAAGCTTTCTTT. Amino acids: CASSSRGPNTEAFF. V and J are TRBV6-5 and TRBJ1-1, with D tentatively TRBD1 (5 bases). The CDR3 extends over 14 amino acids. V was cut by 4 bases and J by 1 base, with 10 bases left in between. Germline values: CDR1 MNHEY, CDR2 SVGAGI.

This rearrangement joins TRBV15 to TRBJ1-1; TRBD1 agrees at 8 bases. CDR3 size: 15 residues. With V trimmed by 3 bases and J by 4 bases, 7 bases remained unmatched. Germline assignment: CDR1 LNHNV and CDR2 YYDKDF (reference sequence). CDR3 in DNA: TGTGCCACCAGCAGTAGGACAGGGAAGGGCACTGAAGCTTTCTTT. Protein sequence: CATSSRTGKGTEAFF.

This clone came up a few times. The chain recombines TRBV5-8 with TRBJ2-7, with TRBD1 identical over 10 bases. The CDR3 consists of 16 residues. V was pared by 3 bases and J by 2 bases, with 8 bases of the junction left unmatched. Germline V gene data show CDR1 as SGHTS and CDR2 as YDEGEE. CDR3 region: CASSSDRGRPPYEQYF. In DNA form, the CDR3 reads TGTGCCAGCAGCTCTGACAGGGGGCGACCCCCCTACGAGCAGTACTTC.

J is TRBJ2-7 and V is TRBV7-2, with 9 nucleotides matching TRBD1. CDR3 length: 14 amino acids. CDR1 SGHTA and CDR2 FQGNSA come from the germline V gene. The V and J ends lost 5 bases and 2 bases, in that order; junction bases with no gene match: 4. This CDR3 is CASSPGTGPYEQYF. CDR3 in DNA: TGTGCCAGCAGCCCAGGGACAGGGCCCTACGAGCAGTACTTC.

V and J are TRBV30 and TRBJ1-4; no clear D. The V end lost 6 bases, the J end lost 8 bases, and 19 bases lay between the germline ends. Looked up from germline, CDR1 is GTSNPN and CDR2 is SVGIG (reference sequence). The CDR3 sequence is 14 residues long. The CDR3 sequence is CACPWAGPGEKLFF. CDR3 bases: TGTGCCTGCCCATGGGCAGGACCGGGCGAAAAACTGTTTTTT.

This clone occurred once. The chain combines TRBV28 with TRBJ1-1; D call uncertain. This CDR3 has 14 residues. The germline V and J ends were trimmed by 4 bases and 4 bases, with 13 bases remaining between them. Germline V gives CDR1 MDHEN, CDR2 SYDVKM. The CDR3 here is CASSSFGRGTEAFF. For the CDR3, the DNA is TGTGCCAGCAGTTCCTTCGGACGGGGCACTGAAGCTTTCTTT. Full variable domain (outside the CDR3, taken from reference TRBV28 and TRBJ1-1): DVKVTQSSRYLVKRTGEKVFLECVQDMDHENMFWYRQDPGLGLRLIYFSYDVKMKEKGDIPEGYSVSREKKERFSLILESASTNQTSMYLCASSSFGRGTEAFFGQGTRLTVV.

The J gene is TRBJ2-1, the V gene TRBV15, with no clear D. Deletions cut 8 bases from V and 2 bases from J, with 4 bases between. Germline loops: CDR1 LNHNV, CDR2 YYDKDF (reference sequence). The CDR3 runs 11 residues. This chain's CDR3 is CATGTYNEQFF. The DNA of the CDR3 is TGTGCCACCGGGACCTACAATGAGCAGTTCTTC.

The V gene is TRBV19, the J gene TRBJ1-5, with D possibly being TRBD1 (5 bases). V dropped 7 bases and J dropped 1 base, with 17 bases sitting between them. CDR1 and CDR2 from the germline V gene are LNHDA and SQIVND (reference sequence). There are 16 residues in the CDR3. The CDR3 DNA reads TGTGCCAGTACCCCCAAGGGACCGCTGAGCAATCAGCCCCAGCATTTT. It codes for CASTPKGPLSNQPQHF.